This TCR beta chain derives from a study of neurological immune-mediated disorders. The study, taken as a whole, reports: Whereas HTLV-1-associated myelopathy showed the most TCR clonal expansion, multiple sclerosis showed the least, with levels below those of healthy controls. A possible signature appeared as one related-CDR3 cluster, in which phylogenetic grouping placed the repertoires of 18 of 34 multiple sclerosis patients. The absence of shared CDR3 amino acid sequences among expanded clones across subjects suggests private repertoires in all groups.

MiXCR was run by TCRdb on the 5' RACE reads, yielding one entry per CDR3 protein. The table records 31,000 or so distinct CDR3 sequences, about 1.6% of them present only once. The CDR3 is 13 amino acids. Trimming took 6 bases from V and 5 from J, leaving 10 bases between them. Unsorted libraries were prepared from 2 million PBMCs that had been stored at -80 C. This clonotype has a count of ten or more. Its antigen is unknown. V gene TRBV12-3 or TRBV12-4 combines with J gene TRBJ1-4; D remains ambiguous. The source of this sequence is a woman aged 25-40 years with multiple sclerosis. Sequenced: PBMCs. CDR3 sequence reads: CASSPATNEKLFF. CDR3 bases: TGTGCCAGCAGCCCGGCGACGAATGAAAAACTGTTTTTT.